The 14 T cell receptor beta chains reported below all come from one sample, sequenced in a study of T cell repertoires in cytomegalovirus infection. In TCRdb, the reads were re-called with MiXCR into one record per CDR3 protein. Seen here are around 530,000 distinct CDR3 sequences, 26% observed once, and the top ten hold under 15%. Sample: PBMCs. The receptors were gathered from a human donor in good health (CMV status not recorded). Some clones in this sample may be carry-over from other donors' samples.

This clonotype came up once. This could be a read error, since a much larger clone is one nucleotide away. CDR3 protein: CASSLELAGTYKQYF. DNA of the CDR3: TGTGCCAGCAGCTTAGAACTAGCGGGGACCTACAAGCAGTACTTC. V and J are TRBV7-2 and TRBJ2-7, with TRBD2 identical over 10 bases. Germline V CDR1 and CDR2: SGHTA, FQGNSA. This CDR3 spans 15 amino acids.

J is TRBJ1-5 and V is TRBV2; D is possibly TRBD1 (5 bases). The germline V and J ends were trimmed by 2 bases and 15 bases, with 17 bases remaining between them. The CDR3 is 13 residues long. Germline CDR1 is SNHLY and CDR2 is FYNNEI. The CDR3 nucleotides read TGTGCCAGCAGTGAAATACCGGGACCTCCGTCGCATTTT. Amino acids: CASSEIPGPPSHF.

The chain employs TRBV20-1 and TRBJ2-1; the match to TRBD1 covers 7 bases. Germline V CDR1 and CDR2: DFQATT, SNEGSKA (reference sequence). This CDR3 has 14 amino acids. The J segment lost 3 bases and the V segment lost 6 bases, leaving 8 bases of the junction unmatched. The CDR3 here is CSADTGVDYNEQFF. The CDR3 nucleotides read TGCAGTGCGGATACAGGGGTGGACTACAATGAGCAGTTCTTC.

The table lists this clonotype with many counts. This chain joins TRBV7-8 and TRBJ2-5; TRBD1 matches 10 bases. The CDR3 covers 18 residues. V lost 6 bases to trimming and J lost 4 bases; unmatched junction nucleotides: 17. Germline CDR1 SGHVS, CDR2 FQNEAQ. CDR3 protein: CASSPGTGTGVSGETQYF. The CDR3 DNA sequence: TGTGCCAGCAGTCCCGGAACCGGGACAGGGGTCTCCGGAGAGACCCAGTACTTC.

The rearrangement uses TRBV7-2 and TRBJ1-5, with D perhaps matching TRBD1 (5 bases). Germline CDR1 reads SGHTA; CDR2 reads FQGNSA. CDR3 size: 18 residues. Trimming stripped 4 bases from V and 3 bases from J, with 22 bases between. CDR3 nucleotide sequence: TGTGCCAGCAGCTCGGTTGTAGGTCAAGAGGGGCTCAATCAGCCCCAGCATTTT. It translates to CASSSVVGQEGLNQPQHF.

The CDR3 DNA follows: TGCAGCGTTGAGTTAACTAGCACCAATGAGCAGTTCTTC. Translating it yields CSVELTSTNEQFF. The J gene is TRBJ2-1, the V gene TRBV29-1; TRBD2 might be the D (6 bases). Trimming removed 3 bases from V and 6 bases from J, with 12 bases in between. Per the germline V gene, CDR1 is SQVTM and CDR2 is ANQGSEA. The CDR3 has 13 amino acids.

This chain joins TRBV24-1 and TRBJ2-4, with D uncertain. Per germline, CDR1 KGHDR and CDR2 SFDVKD. V gave up 1 base and J gave up 3 bases, with 9 bases separating them. The CDR3 length is 15 residues. CDR3 nucleotide sequence: TGTGCCACCAGTGATTTATCGGGCGGCAAAAACATTCAGTACTTC. It is translated as CATSDLSGGKNIQYF.

V usage is TRBV6-2 or TRBV6-3 and J usage is TRBJ2-1, with TRBD2 identical over 10 bases. The CDR3 loop spans 18 amino acids. The germline V gene has CDR1 MNHEY and CDR2 SVGEGT. V shed 0 bases and J 5 bases; nucleotides not matched to a gene: 10. As DNA, the CDR3 is TGTGCCAGCAGTTACTCTAGAGCGGGAGGGCCCTTAAACAATGAGCAGTTCTTC. Translation gives CASSYSRAGGPLNNEQFF.

The rearrangement joins TRBV6-5 to TRBJ1-1; D is unresolved. The V gene's germline CDR1 is MNHEY and CDR2 SVGAGI. The CDR3 runs to 13 residues. Trimming shortened V by 6 bases and J by 4 bases, and 12 bases separated the two germline ends. CDR3 bases: TGTGCCAGCAGCCAAACAGTGTTCACTGAAGCTTTCTTT. It translates to CASSQTVFTEAFF.

In DNA form, the CDR3 reads TGTGCCAGCAGCCAACCGCCGGGACAAGTAGCCAAAAACATTCAGTACTTC. This translates into CASSQPPGQVAKNIQYF. J is TRBJ2-4 and V is TRBV3-1, with D possibly TRBD1 on 6 matching bases. The CDR3 runs 17 residues. Per germline, CDR1 LGHDT and CDR2 YNNKEL (reference sequence). The V end was cut by 2 bases, the J end by 0 bases, with 14 bases between. The full variable domain, in which reference TRBV3-1 and TRBJ2-4 provide the parts outside the CDR3, is DTAVSQTPKYLVTQMGNDKSIKCEQNLGHDTMYWYKQDSKKFLKIMFSYNNKELIINETVPNRFSPKSPDKAHLNLHINSLELGDSAVYFCASSQPPGQVAKNIQYFGAGTRLSVL.

This clonotype showed up just a few times. V is TRBV6-1 and J is TRBJ1-1; 9 bases align to TRBD1. Germline-derived CDR1 and CDR2 are MNHNS and SASEGT. With V trimmed by 7 bases and J by 5 bases, 8 bases remained unmatched. The length of the CDR3 is 14 residues. The CDR3: CASTGTGLWTEAFF. DNA for the CDR3: TGTGCCAGCACTGGGACAGGGCTATGGACTGAAGCTTTCTTT.

The V call is TRBV7-9, the J call TRBJ1-4; tentatively, D is TRBD1 (5 bases). The CDR3 covers 15 residues. V lost 1 base and J lost 6, with 12 bases in between. CDR1 SEHNR and CDR2 FQNEAQ come from the germline V gene (reference sequence). The DNA for the CDR3 is TGTGCCAGCAGCTTAGGGGAGGGACCCTATGAAAAACTGTTTTTT. This codes for CASSLGEGPYEKLFF.

This chain's CDR3 is CASSLWGSTQPQHF. CDR3 sequence (DNA): TGTGCCAGCAGCTTGTGGGGGTCCACTCAGCCCCAGCATTTT. This chain uses TRBV5-4 with TRBJ1-5; a weak D match, TRBD1 (5 bases). CDR1 and CDR2 (germline): SGHNT, YYREEE (reference sequence). The CDR3 is made up of 14 amino acids. Trimming pared 1 base from V and 6 bases from J, leaving 11 bases between.

The chain uses TRBV15 and TRBJ2-1, with 7 bases lining up with TRBD2. CDR3 length: 17 residues. With 0 bases clipped from V and 8 bases from J, the junction kept 13 bases outside the gene matches. Germline V gene data show CDR1 as LNHNV and CDR2 as YYDKDF (reference sequence). The CDR3 reads CATSREWSGEATDEQFF. CDR3 nucleotides: TGTGCCACCAGCAGAGAATGGAGCGGGGAGGCTACGGATGAGCAGTTCTTC. The entire variable domain, with the rest obtained from reference TRBV15 and TRBJ2-1, is as follows: DAMVIQNPRYQVTQFGKPVTLSCSQTLNHNVMYWYQQKSSQAPKLLFHYYDKDFNNEADTPDNFQSRRPNTSFCFLDIRSPGLGDTAMYLCATSREWSGEATDEQFFGPGTRLTVL.